A single sample is the source of the 30 T cell receptor beta chains below, sequenced in a study of cytomegalovirus exposure and HLA in healthy donors. The PCR made use of 60 Vbeta and 13 Jbeta primers. Some clones are missing from TCRdb's copy, which holds only in-frame ones; the method was immunoSEQ multiplex PCR. The repertoire consists of 130,000 or so clones, with around 59% occurring once and the leading ten covering over 1.5%. The material sequenced was PBMCs. The receptors were sampled from a male donor in good health and CMV-seronegative.

A note on this clone: Other DNA sequences within the sample encode an identical CDR3. The rearrangement uses TRBV7-9 and TRBJ1-1; tentative D call: TRBD1 (5 bases). CDR1 SEHNR and CDR2 FQNEAQ come from the germline V gene (reference sequence). Trimming stripped 6 bases from V and 1 base from J, with 12 bases between. The CDR3 consists of 14 residues. The CDR3 spells CASSQGRANTEAFF. CDR3 DNA: TGTGCCAGCAGTCAGGGCCGCGCGAACACTGAAGCTTTCTTT.

The chain has TRBV6-1 and TRBJ2-7, with 10 bases identical to TRBD1. The CDR3 contains 15 residues. V lost 2 bases, J lost 2 bases, and 3 bases stayed unmatched. The germline gives CDR1 MNHNS, CDR2 SASEGT. In DNA, the CDR3 is TGTGCCAGCAGTGAAATGGGACAGGGGACCTACGAGCAGTACTTC. It yields the protein CASSEMGQGTYEQYF.

This clone turned up a few times. The rearrangement joins TRBV11-1 to TRBJ1-6; 7 bases map to TRBD1. The length of the CDR3 is 15 residues. J gave up 7 bases and V 0 bases, and 3 bases lay outside the gene matches. Germline V lookup: CDR1 SGHAT, CDR2 FQDESV (reference sequence). This chain's CDR3 is CASSLALQGNSPLHF. In DNA form, the CDR3 reads TGTGCCAGCAGCTTAGCATTACAGGGGAATTCACCCCTCCACTTT.

J is TRBJ2-5 and V is TRBV28; TRBD2 matches 11 bases. Germline lookup yields CDR1 MDHEN and CDR2 SYDVKM. There are 19 residues in the CDR3. Trimming cost V 1 base and J 5 bases; bases outside gene matches: 15. CDR3: CASSLLLGIAGGFDETQYF. The CDR3 bases are TGTGCCAGCAGTTTATTGCTGGGGATAGCGGGGGGGTTTGACGAGACCCAGTACTTC.

The chain links TRBV30 to TRBJ1-6; perhaps TRBD1 as D (6 bases). V lost 3 bases to trimming and J lost 7 bases, with 10 bases between them. Germline V CDR1 and CDR2: GTSNPN, SVGIG (reference sequence). The CDR3 totals 13 residues. The CDR3 protein is CAWRPQGNSPLHF. For the CDR3, the DNA is TGTGCCTGGAGGCCCCAGGGGAATTCACCCCTCCACTTT.

The J gene is TRBJ1-3, the V gene TRBV5-6; D remains unclear. Per the germline V gene, CDR1 is SGHDT and CDR2 is YYEEEE. The V and J ends lost 4 bases and 4 bases respectively, with 6 bases between them. The CDR3 spans 12 residues. In DNA form, the CDR3 reads TGTGCCAGCAGCCCACTAGGAAACACCATATATTTT. Its translation: CASSPLGNTIYF.

The rearrangement joins TRBV29-1 to TRBJ2-7; the match to TRBD2 covers 8 bases. The ends lost 4 bases at V and 6 bases at J; junction bases unmatched: 17. CDR3 length equals 16 residues. The germline CDR1 and CDR2 sequences are SQVTM and ANQGSEA. The CDR3, as DNA: TGCAGCGTTGGAGGGCGGGGGGCGACGAGGGGTCGCGAGCAGTACTTC. Its translation: CSVGGRGATRGREQYF.

J is TRBJ1-3 and V is TRBV27; D possibly corresponds to TRBD1 (6 bases). The CDR3 length is 15 residues. Germline V gene lookup returns CDR1 MNHEY and CDR2 SMNVEV (reference sequence). The V gene lost 4 bases and the J gene lost 3 bases, with 13 bases spanning the gap. As DNA, the CDR3 is TGTGCCAGCAGTTCCCCCGGGACATTTGGAAACACCATATATTTT. Amino acid sequence: CASSSPGTFGNTIYF.

This clone was seen a handful of times. The chain couples TRBV11-2 to TRBJ1-5; D not certain. Germline CDR1 is SGHAT and CDR2 is FQNNGV. This CDR3 comprises 13 residues. Trimming removed 3 bases at V and 7 bases at J, with 10 bases between. The CDR3 sequence: CASSFETGQPQHF. The CDR3, as DNA: TGTGCCAGCAGCTTTGAAACCGGGCAGCCCCAGCATTTT. Full variable domain (rest looked up from reference TRBV11-2 and TRBJ1-5): EAGVAQSPRYKIIEKRQSVAFWCNPISGHATLYWYQQILGQGPKLLIQFQNNGVVDDSQLPKDRFSAERLKGVDSTLKIQPAKLEDSAVYLCASSFETGQPQHFGDGTRLSIL.

This clone showed up just a few times. The rearrangement links TRBV7-6 to TRBJ2-7; 8 bases are a match to TRBD1. Losses at the gene ends were 0 bases for V and 7 bases for J; bases not matched to a gene: 5. CDR1 SGHVS and CDR2 FNYEAQ come from the germline V gene. There are 14 residues in the CDR3. This CDR3 is CASSLAPGGAEQYF. In DNA form, the CDR3 reads TGTGCCAGCAGCTTAGCTCCAGGGGGCGCTGAGCAGTACTTC.

This chain connects TRBV7-2 to TRBJ1-4; tentative D call: TRBD1 (5 bases). V lost 2 bases to trimming and J lost 5 bases, with 12 bases between them. Germline V gene lookup returns CDR1 SGHTA and CDR2 FQGNSA. The CDR3 is made up of 15 amino acids. This CDR3 is CASSLSGTTNEKLFF. The DNA for the CDR3 is TGTGCCAGCAGCTTATCCGGGACTACAAATGAAAAACTGTTTTTT.

J is TRBJ1-1 and V is TRBV6-1; D ambiguous. V gave up 9 bases and J gave up 7 bases, with 6 bases separating them. Looked up from germline, CDR1 is MNHNS and CDR2 is SASEGT. The CDR3 runs to 9 residues. CDR3 residues: CARPDEAFF. The CDR3 DNA is TGTGCCAGGCCAGATGAAGCTTTCTTT.

V and J are TRBV29-1 and TRBJ2-3; 7 positions agree with TRBD2. V dropped 4 bases and J dropped 9; count of bases not matched to a gene: 10. The CDR3 runs 13 residues. Germline V lookup: CDR1 SQVTM, CDR2 ANQGSEA. CDR3 sequence: CSVGLPGEGTQYF. CDR3 in DNA: TGCAGCGTTGGTCTCCCGGGGGAGGGAACGCAGTATTTT.

The rearrangement joins TRBV5-5 to TRBJ1-4, with 7 bases fitting TRBD1. Losses at the gene ends were 4 bases for V and 0 bases for J; bases not matched to a gene: 12. Germline lookup yields CDR1 SGHKS and CDR2 YYEKEE (reference sequence). This CDR3 is built from 18 residues. CDR3 amino acids: CASSISRDSLATNEKLFF. CDR3 sequence (DNA): TGTGCCAGCAGCATAAGCCGGGACAGCCTTGCAACTAATGAAAAACTGTTTTTT.

This chain links TRBV28 with TRBJ1-4; 7 bases align to TRBD1. V was clipped by 10 bases and J by 7 bases; unmatched bases: 6. The CDR3 is 12 amino acids. CDR1 and CDR2 from the germline V gene are MDHEN and SYDVKM. CDR3 sequence reads: CATLQGSEKLFF. The CDR3 DNA sequence: TGTGCCACTTTACAGGGGAGTGAAAAACTGTTTTTT.

V is TRBV29-1 and J is TRBJ2-1; the match to TRBD1 covers 7 bases. V was clipped by 7 bases and J by 9 bases; unmatched bases: 12. The germline V gene has CDR1 SQVTM and CDR2 ANQGSEA. This CDR3 region has 13 residues. CDR3: CSAWIGGYGEQFF. The CDR3 bases are TGCAGCGCTTGGATAGGGGGCTACGGTGAGCAGTTCTTC.

This clone was observed once. The chain recombines TRBV15 with TRBJ1-5; possible D gene TRBD1, 5 bases. With 0 bases removed from V and 5 bases from J, the gap between germline ends came to 14 bases. Germline-derived CDR1 and CDR2 are LNHNV and YYDKDF (reference sequence). The CDR3 covers 16 residues. The chain's CDR3 is CATSRDGALNDQPQHF. The CDR3 coding sequence is TGTGCCACCAGCAGAGATGGGGCACTGAACGATCAGCCCCAGCATTTT. Full variable domain (rest looked up from reference TRBV15 and TRBJ1-5): DAMVIQNPRYQVTQFGKPVTLSCSQTLNHNVMYWYQQKSSQAPKLLFHYYDKDFNNEADTPDNFQSRRPNTSFCFLDIRSPGLGDTAMYLCATSRDGALNDQPQHFGDGTRLSIL.

The V call is TRBV9, the J call TRBJ2-3; no reliable D call. The germline V gene encodes CDR1 SGDLS and CDR2 YYNGEE. Trimming removed 5 bases at V and 1 base at J, with 8 bases between. This CDR3 region has 13 residues. The CDR3 loop reads CASSSGGTDTQYF. CDR3 sequence (DNA): TGTGCCAGCAGTTCCGGAGGCACAGATACGCAGTATTTT.

This chain links TRBV5-1 with TRBJ2-7; D call uncertain. The germline CDR1 and CDR2 sequences are SGHRS and YFSETQ. V was pared by 0 bases and J by 3 bases, with 7 bases between. The CDR3 has 13 amino acids. CDR3 in amino acids: CASSLGVDYEQYF. The CDR3 bases are TGCGCCAGCAGCTTGGGAGTCGACTACGAGCAGTACTTC.

CDR3 nucleotides: TGTGCCAGCAGTGACACAGGGGGCCAAGAGACCCAGTACTTC. It encodes CASSDTGGQETQYF. This chain connects TRBV6-6 to TRBJ2-5; the match to TRBD1 covers 8 bases. The CDR3 runs to 14 residues. Germline lookup yields CDR1 MNHNY and CDR2 SVGAGI (reference sequence). V shed 5 bases, J shed 1 base, and the junction held 3 bases outside the gene matches.

The chain carries TRBV6-4 and TRBJ1-6; possibly TRBD1 for D (5 bases). V dropped 2 bases and J dropped 9 bases, with 14 bases sitting between them. Germline loops: CDR1 MRHNA, CDR2 SNTAGT. This CDR3 is 15 amino acids long. The CDR3 DNA follows: TGTGCCAGCAGTGACGCCGGGACTCCAGCTTCACCCCTCCACTTT. Translating it yields CASSDAGTPASPLHF.

Only a few counts were recorded for this clone. DNA of the CDR3: TGTGCCAGCAGCGCGAACCCCGGGACAGGGCCAAGCCATTCGCAACCCCTCCACTTT. This gives the protein CASSANPGTGPSHSQPLHF. This sequence joins TRBV9 and TRBJ1-6; 9 bases match TRBD1. CDR3 length: 19 amino acids. From germline, CDR1 is SGDLS and CDR2 YYNGEE. Trimming took 3 bases from V and 12 from J; bases not matched to a gene: 22.

This clone turned up a few times. V usage is TRBV19 and J usage is TRBJ1-1; tentative D call: TRBD1 (5 bases). From germline, CDR1 is LNHDA and CDR2 SQIVND (reference sequence). With 9 bases removed from V and 5 bases from J, the gap between germline ends came to 13 bases. The CDR3 totals 12 residues. The CDR3 here is CASLGGGTEAFF. CDR3 coding DNA: TGTGCCAGCCTGGGCGGGGGGACTGAAGCTTTCTTT.

This clone was found a few times. V usage is TRBV7-2 and J usage is TRBJ2-2; D unresolved. The CDR3 is made up of 14 amino acids. V shed 3 bases and J shed 5 bases, with 10 bases lying between them. Germline-derived CDR1 and CDR2 are SGHTA and FQGNSA. The CDR3 DNA reads TGTGCCAGCAGCTTCGACTGGATTACCGGGGAGCTGTTTTTT. Translated: CASSFDWITGELFF. Together with reference TRBV7-2 and TRBJ2-2, the CDR3 gives the full variable domain: GAGVSQSPSNKVTEKGKDVELRCDPISGHTALYWYRQSLGQGLEFLIYFQGNSAPDKSGLPSDRFSAERTGGSVSTLTIQRTQQEDSAVYLCASSFDWITGELFFGEGSRLTVL.

This rearrangement joins TRBV29-1 to TRBJ1-3; D gene unclear. V was pared by 4 bases and J by 0 bases, with 7 bases between. The CDR3 length is 13 residues. From germline, CDR1 is SQVTM and CDR2 ANQGSEA. In DNA, the CDR3 is TGCAGCGTTGGCGGAAACTCTGGAAACACCATATATTTT. Translated: CSVGGNSGNTIYF.

The rearrangement uses TRBV15 and TRBJ2-7, with D unclear. CDR1 and CDR2 from the germline V gene are LNHNV and YYDKDF (reference sequence). CDR3 length: 15 amino acids. V lost 0 bases to trimming and J lost 1 base, with 10 bases between them. The CDR3 nucleotides read TGTGCCACCAGCAGAGATCATGGTAGTTCCTACGAGCAGTACTTC. Translation: CATSRDHGSSYEQYF.

V usage is TRBV10-2 and J usage is TRBJ2-7; D is ambiguous. V was shortened by 3 bases and J by 0 bases, with 9 bases between the two germline ends. The CDR3 is 14 amino acids. Germline lookup yields CDR1 WSHSY and CDR2 SAAADI. In nucleotides, the CDR3 is TGCGCCAGCAGTGACCCCGGGTTCTCCTACGAGCAGTACTTC. It is translated as CASSDPGFSYEQYF.

This clone has only a few counts. The chain has TRBV4-1 and TRBJ2-7; 9 nucleotides agree with TRBD1. V lost 4 bases, J lost 3 bases, and 7 bases stayed unmatched. Germline-derived CDR1 and CDR2 are MGHRA and YSYEKL. The CDR3 runs 15 residues. Here the CDR3 DNA reads TGCGCCAGCAGCCGACCGGGACAGGGACTCTACGAGCAGTACTTC. This encodes CASSRPGQGLYEQYF.

V is TRBV7-8 and J is TRBJ2-5; possible D gene TRBD1, 6 bases. The CDR3 totals 16 residues. The germline V and J ends were trimmed by 0 bases and 5 bases, with 16 bases remaining between them. Germline CDR1 and CDR2: SGHVS and FQNEAQ. In nucleotides, the CDR3 is TGTGCCAGCAGCTTAGCGTTGGACAGATCTCAGGAGACCCAGTACTTC. Its protein product is CASSLALDRSQETQYF.

The V gene is TRBV6-6, the J gene TRBJ2-2; tentatively, D is TRBD1 (6 bases). The V and J ends lost 8 bases and 7 bases respectively, with 14 bases between them. The CDR3 runs to 13 residues. From germline, CDR1 is MNHNY and CDR2 SVGAGI (reference sequence). As DNA, the CDR3 is TGTGCCAGCGGTTGGGGGCACGACGGGGAGCTGTTTTTT. Protein sequence: CASGWGHDGELFF.